This entry describes one T cell receptor (beta chain). The data derive from a study of blood T cell repertoires in COVID-19. Looking at the study overall: Samples came from the United States, Italy and Spain, spanning acute and convalescent COVID-19.

In the authors' methods: How many nucleated cells were present was estimated from reference gene primer amplification. Sequencing was performed with immunoSEQ multiplex PCR; in TCRdb, only in-frame clones are kept and a portion is missing. V and J calls plus clone size are reproduced from that table; the DNA served to infer D and trimming. The sample yields about 210,000 clones, roughly 85% seen once. J gave up 4 bases and V 2 bases, and 13 bases lay outside the gene matches. The CDR3 is made up of 18 amino acids. Germline CDR1 is KGHSH and CDR2 is LQKENI. The sequencing input was peripheral blood. This receptor was obtained from a woman older than 75 with acute or convalescent COVID-19. V gene TRBV18 combines with J gene TRBJ1-3; TRBD1 matches at 8 bases. The CDR3 DNA reads as TGTGCCAGCTCACCAGTCTCCTCAGGGGGCGCTCCAGGAAACACCATATATTTT. Translated: CASSPVSSGGAPGNTIYF.